One and the same sample provided the 11 T cell receptor beta chains below, sequenced in a study of cytomegalovirus exposure and HLA in healthy donors. The PCR employed 60 Vbeta primers together with 13 Jbeta primers. The method was immunoSEQ multiplex PCR; TCRdb's version includes in-frame clones alone and lacks a portion of them. The data show roughly 140,000 clones, with 60% to 85% seen just once and around 3.7% held by the top ten. What was sequenced was PBMCs. The receptor set was obtained from a man between 18 and 29 years old in good health and CMV-seronegative.

Only one count was recorded for this clone. This chain links TRBV25-1 with TRBJ2-1, with 8 nucleotides matching TRBD1. Germline V gives CDR1 MGHDK, CDR2 SYGVNS. The CDR3 loop spans 14 amino acids. V lost 4 bases and J lost 7; bases outside the gene matches: 6. This CDR3 reads CASSGGQGRNEQFF. In DNA form, the CDR3 reads TGTGCCAGCAGTGGCGGACAGGGCAGGAATGAGCAGTTCTTC.

The rearrangement links TRBV5-1 to TRBJ1-2; 8 bases map to TRBD1. Germline assignment: CDR1 SGHRS and CDR2 YFSETQ. This CDR3 contains 14 residues. With 0 bases clipped from V and 6 bases from J, the junction kept 4 bases outside the gene matches. CDR3 in DNA: TGCGCCAGCAGCTTGGCCGGACAGGGCGATGGCTACACCTTC. It translates to CASSLAGQGDGYTF.

This chain connects TRBV29-1 to TRBJ2-1, with D tentatively TRBD2 (6 bases). The germline gives CDR1 SQVTM, CDR2 ANQGSEA. The CDR3 contains 15 residues. V lost 3 bases, J lost 1 base, and 13 bases lay in between. CDR3 in amino acids: CSVESTGLSYNEQFF. The CDR3 DNA follows: TGCAGCGTTGAGAGCACGGGACTTTCCTACAATGAGCAGTTCTTC.

The V and J genes are TRBV19 and TRBJ2-1, with D maybe TRBD1 (6 bases). Trimming took off 5 bases at V and 4 bases at J, with 9 bases between the two ends. Germline values: CDR1 LNHDA, CDR2 SQIVND (reference sequence). The CDR3 totals 13 residues. CDR3 sequence: CASSVDRYNEQFF. The CDR3, as DNA: TGTGCCAGTAGTGTGGACAGATACAATGAGCAGTTCTTC.

The CDR3 region is CASSQPLTGGLSGNTIYF. The CDR3 DNA is TGCGCCAGCAGCCAACCCCTCACAGGGGGCCTCTCTGGAAACACCATATATTTT. The V gene is TRBV4-1, the J gene TRBJ1-3; TRBD1 aligns across 9 bases. Germline V gene data show CDR1 as MGHRA and CDR2 as YSYEKL. J gave up 0 bases and V 2 bases, and 8 bases lay outside the gene matches. The CDR3 loop spans 18 amino acids.

The chain joins TRBV14 to TRBJ2-1, with D maybe TRBD2 (6 bases). This CDR3 is 13 amino acids long. The ends were cut back, 4 bases at V and 5 bases at J, with 9 bases in the middle. Germline CDR1 SGHDN, CDR2 FVKESK. DNA for the CDR3: TGTGCCAGCAGCCGGGGGAGGAACAATGAGCAGTTCTTC. This encodes CASSRGRNNEQFF. Supplemented by reference TRBV14 and TRBJ2-1, the full variable domain reads EAGVTQFPSHSVIEKGQTVTLRCDPISGHDNLYWYRRVMGKEIKFLLHFVKESKQDESGMPNNRFLAERTGGTYSTLKVQPAELEDSGVYFCASSRGRNNEQFFGPGTRLTVL.

J is TRBJ1-4 and V is TRBV6-5; 7 nucleotides align to TRBD1. V lost 4 bases, J lost 4 bases, and 6 bases stayed unmatched. The germline CDR1 and CDR2 sequences are MNHEY and SVGAGI. CDR3 size: 15 residues. CDR3 protein: CASSFRDSYNEKLFF. The CDR3 region has the DNA TGTGCCAGCAGTTTCCGGGACAGTTATAATGAAAAACTGTTTTTT.

The chain's CDR3 is CATRGSGSNEQYF. The CDR3 coding sequence is TGCGCCACCCGGGGGAGCGGGAGTAACGAGCAGTACTTC. The chain is built from TRBV10-1 and TRBJ2-5, with 8 bases that match TRBD2. The J call is in doubt because the DNA end fits TRBJ2-7 better. There are 13 residues in the CDR3. The germline V gene has CDR1 WNHNN and CDR2 SYGVQD (reference sequence).

In its sample, this clone was seen a few times. V is TRBV6-4 and J is TRBJ2-2, with TRBD2 identical over 12 bases. Germline trimming cut 5 bases from V and 6 bases from J; bases unmatched to any gene: 10. Germline V gene lookup returns CDR1 MRHNA and CDR2 SNTAGT. The length of the CDR3 is 17 residues. The CDR3 sequence is CASSPGAGLAGSGELFF. DNA of the CDR3: TGTGCCAGCAGTCCAGGCGCCGGACTAGCGGGGTCCGGGGAGCTGTTTTTT.

A few counts support this clone. J is TRBJ1-4 and V is TRBV28; no definite D call. Germline CDR1 and CDR2: MDHEN and SYDVKM. This CDR3 has 14 amino acids. Trimming took 6 bases from V and 5 from J, leaving 13 bases between them. CDR3 sequence (DNA): TGTGCCAGCAGCCCCCCCGGTCGCAATGAAAAACTGTTTTTT. Translating it yields CASSPPGRNEKLFF.

The chain combines TRBV29-1 with TRBJ2-3; D gene uncertain. Between the trimmed V and J ends, which lost 2 bases and 2 bases, there was a span of 11 bases. Germline loops: CDR1 SQVTM, CDR2 ANQGSEA. The length of the CDR3 is 14 residues. The CDR3 DNA follows: TGCAGCGTTGAATACGGCGGATTCACAGATACGCAGTATTTT. The encoded protein is CSVEYGGFTDTQYF.